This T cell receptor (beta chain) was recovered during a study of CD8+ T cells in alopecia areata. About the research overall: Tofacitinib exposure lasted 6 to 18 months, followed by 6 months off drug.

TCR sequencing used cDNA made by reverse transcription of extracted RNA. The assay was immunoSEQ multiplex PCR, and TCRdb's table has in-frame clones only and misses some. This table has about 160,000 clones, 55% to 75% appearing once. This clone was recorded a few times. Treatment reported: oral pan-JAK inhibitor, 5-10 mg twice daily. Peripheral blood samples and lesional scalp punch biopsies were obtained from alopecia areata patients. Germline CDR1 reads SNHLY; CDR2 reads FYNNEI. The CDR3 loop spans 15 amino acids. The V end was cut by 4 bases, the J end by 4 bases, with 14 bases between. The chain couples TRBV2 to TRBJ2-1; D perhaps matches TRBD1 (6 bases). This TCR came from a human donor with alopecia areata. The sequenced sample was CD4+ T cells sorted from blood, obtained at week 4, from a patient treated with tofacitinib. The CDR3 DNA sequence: TGTGCCAGCAGTGTTTCCGGGACATCATACAATGAGCAGTTCTTC. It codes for CASSVSGTSYNEQFF.